The T cell receptor (beta chain) under discussion was sequenced for a study of radiotherapy plus CTLA-4 blockade in lung cancer. Profiling relied on immunoSEQ multiplex PCR, and the TCRdb table lists in-frame clones only, not all of them. The sample has 86,000 or so clones, roughly 79% seen once; the top ten hold approximately 4%. CDR1 is SGHNT, CDR2 YYREEE, per germline (reference sequence). The V end was cut by 0 bases, the J end by 5 bases, with 15 bases between. This CDR3 comprises 16 residues. This rearrangement joins TRBV5-4 to TRBJ1-3; possibly TRBD1 for D (6 bases). This receptor was taken from a human donor with non-small cell lung cancer who had a partial response to radiotherapy plus ipilimumab. Some clones in this sample may be carry-over from other donors' samples. Sequencing was performed on peripheral blood, taken from a patient treated with radiotherapy plus ipilimumab. The CDR3 loop is CASSLGGQLMRNTIYF. The CDR3 bases are TGTGCCAGCAGCTTGGGCGGACAGCTGATGCGAAACACCATATATTTT.